This T cell receptor beta chain was sequenced during a study of early T cells in non-severe SARS-CoV-2 infection. One entry per CDR3 protein, called by TCRdb with MiXCR from the 5' RACE reads. Altogether 61,000 or so distinct CDR3 sequences are present, approximately 12% being singletons, with the ten largest covering approximately 1%. Germline assignment: CDR1 KGHSH and CDR2 LQKENI. The CDR3 sequence is 17 residues long. V was pared by 0 bases and J by 0 bases, with 12 bases between. This specimen consisted of whole blood, obtained at baseline. The sequence derives from an adult who was a healthcare worker with PCR-confirmed SARS-CoV-2 infection or an uninfected control (not recorded which). The donor label of this sample is uncertain. The chain has TRBV18 and TRBJ1-3; D might be TRBD1 (6 bases). CDR3 bases: TGTGCCAGCTCACCACCGACAGGACACCCCTCTGGAAACACCATATATTTT. Translation: CASSPPTGHPSGNTIYF.